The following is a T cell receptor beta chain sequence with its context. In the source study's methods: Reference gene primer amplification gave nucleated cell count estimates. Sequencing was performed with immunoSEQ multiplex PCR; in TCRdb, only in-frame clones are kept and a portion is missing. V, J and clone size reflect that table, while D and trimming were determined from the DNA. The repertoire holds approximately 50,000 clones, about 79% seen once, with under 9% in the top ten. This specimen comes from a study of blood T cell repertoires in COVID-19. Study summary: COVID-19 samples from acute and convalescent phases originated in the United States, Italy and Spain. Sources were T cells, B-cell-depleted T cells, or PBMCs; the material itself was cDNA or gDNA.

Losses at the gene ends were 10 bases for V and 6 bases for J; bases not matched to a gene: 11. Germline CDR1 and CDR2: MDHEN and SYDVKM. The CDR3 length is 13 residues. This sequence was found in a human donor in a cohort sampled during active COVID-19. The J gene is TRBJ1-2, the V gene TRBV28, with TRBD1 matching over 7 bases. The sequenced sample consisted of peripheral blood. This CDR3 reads CATSTATGDGYTF. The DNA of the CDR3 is TGTGCCACCAGCACGGCCACAGGGGATGGCTACACCTTC.